These 7 T cell receptor beta chains were all obtained from the same sample, sequenced in a study of T-cell reconstitution after alpha-beta-depleted transplantation in children. Using unique molecular identifiers, the investigators prepared the TCRbeta library. TCRdb reanalysed the PCR reads using MiXCR and keeps one entry per CDR3 protein. The table lists hundreds of thousands of distinct CDR3 sequences, 13% of them singletons. The source material was PBMCs, mostly from graft donor cells, sampled 360 days after TCRalphabeta/CD19-depleted stem cell transplant. Receptors were obtained from a male patient between 5 and 17 years old who had a stem cell transplant for acute myeloid leukemia, so the T cells may come from the graft donor.

This clonotype was observed a single time. With a much larger clone just one base away, this may be a read error. The chain employs TRBV4-3 and TRBJ2-2, with TRBD2 matching over 13 bases. Germline CDR1 LGHNA, CDR2 YSLEER. Unmatched junction bases numbered 6, after V lost 6 bases and J lost 2 bases. The CDR3 totals 17 residues. CDR3: CASSQSGLAGNTGELFF. CDR3 coding DNA: TGCGCCAGCAGTCAATCGGGACTAGCGGGAAACACCGGGGAGCTGTTTTTT.

In its sample, this clonotype was seen a few times. The chain is built from TRBV20-1 and TRBJ2-7; 10 bases are a match to TRBD1. The germline gives CDR1 DFQATT, CDR2 SNEGSKA (reference sequence). This CDR3 has 21 residues. V was clipped by 0 bases and J by 0 bases; unmatched bases: 20. The CDR3 nucleotides read TGCAGTGCTAGAGATCGGGACAGGGGATTACGAGAGCGGGAGAGCTCCTACGAGCAGTACTTC. This encodes CSARDRDRGLRERESSYEQYF.

The gene calls are TRBV20-1 and TRBJ2-1; D gene ambiguous. Germline CDR1 and CDR2: DFQATT and SNEGSKA (reference sequence). The CDR3 spans 16 residues. Trimming pared 5 bases from V and 7 bases from J, leaving 24 bases between. CDR3 protein: CSASPPGSNWLNEQFF. The CDR3 DNA is TGCAGTGCTTCCCCCCCGGGTAGTAATTGGCTTAATGAGCAGTTCTTC.

As regards this clonotype: At one boundary the junction diverges from the germline segment, which might be a read error. In DNA, the CDR3 is TGTGTCAGCAGTTCGACTAGCGGGATAAGGAACCTCAATGAGCAGTTCTTC. It is translated as CVSSSTSGIRNLNEQFF. V and J are TRBV28 and TRBJ2-1; 11 bases align to TRBD2. Germline loops: CDR1 MDHEN, CDR2 SYDVKM. The CDR3 consists of 17 residues.

The CDR3 DNA is TGTGCCAGCAGCACATATAGGAAATCGACAGGGGGCGCGGATCAGCCCCAGCATTTT. Its translation: CASSTYRKSTGGADQPQHF. The rearrangement links TRBV11-2 to TRBJ1-5, with 10 bases fitting TRBD1. Germline CDR1 reads SGHAT; CDR2 reads FQNNGV. The CDR3 contains 19 residues. After removal of 5 bases from V and 5 bases from J, the junction contained 18 bases not matched to a gene.

This chain uses TRBV3-1 with TRBJ2-7; D uncertain. Trimming removed 1 base from V and 5 bases from J, with 12 bases in between. The germline CDR1 and CDR2 sequences are LGHDT and YNNKEL (reference sequence). The CDR3 contains 14 residues. The DNA of the CDR3 is TGTGCCAGCAGCCAAGGGCTAGGCCTCCACGAGCAGTACTTC. Translating gives CASSQGLGLHEQYF.

This clonotype has only a few counts. The V gene is TRBV6-2 or TRBV6-3, the J gene TRBJ2-2; no reliable D call. CDR3 length equals 12 residues. The germline V and J ends were trimmed by 8 bases and 9 bases, with 13 bases remaining between them. CDR1 and CDR2 (germline): MNHEY, SVGEGT. The CDR3 bases are TGTGCCAGCGGCGATAGCCTCAGGGAGCTGTTTTTT. Translated: CASGDSLRELFF.